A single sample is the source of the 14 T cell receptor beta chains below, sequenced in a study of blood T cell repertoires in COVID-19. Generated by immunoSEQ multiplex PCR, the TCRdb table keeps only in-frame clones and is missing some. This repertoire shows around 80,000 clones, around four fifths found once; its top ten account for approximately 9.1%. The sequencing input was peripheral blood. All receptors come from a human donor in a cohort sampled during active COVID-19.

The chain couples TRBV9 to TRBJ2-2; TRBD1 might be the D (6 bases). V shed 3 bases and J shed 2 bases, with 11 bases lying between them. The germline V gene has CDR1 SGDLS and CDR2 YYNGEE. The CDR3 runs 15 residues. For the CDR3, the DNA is TGTGCCAGCAGCGAAGGGACACCCAACACCGGGGAGCTGTTTTTT. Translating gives CASSEGTPNTGELFF.

CDR3 in DNA: TGCGCCAGCAGCCAAGATTATACCGGGACAGCCTATAATTCACCCCTCCACTTT. Translating gives CASSQDYTGTAYNSPLHF. This chain links TRBV4-1 with TRBJ1-6; the match to TRBD1 covers 7 bases. V lost 0 bases, J lost 2 bases, and 7 bases stayed unmatched. The length of the CDR3 is 18 residues. The V gene's germline CDR1 is MGHRA and CDR2 YSYEKL.

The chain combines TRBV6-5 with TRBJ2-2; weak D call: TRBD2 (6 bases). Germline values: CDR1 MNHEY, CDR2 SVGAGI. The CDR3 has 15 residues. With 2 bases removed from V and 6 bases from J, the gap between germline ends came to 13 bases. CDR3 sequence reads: CASSYRREMAGELFF. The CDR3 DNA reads TGTGCCAGCAGTTACAGGCGGGAAATGGCCGGGGAGCTGTTTTTT.

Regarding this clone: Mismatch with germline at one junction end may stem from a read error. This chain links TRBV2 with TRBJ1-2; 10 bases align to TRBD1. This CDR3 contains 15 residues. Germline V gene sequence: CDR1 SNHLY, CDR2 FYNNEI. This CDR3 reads CASREDRGRDYGYTF. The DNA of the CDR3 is TGTGCCAGCAGAGAAGACAGGGGGCGCGACTATGGCTACACCTTC.

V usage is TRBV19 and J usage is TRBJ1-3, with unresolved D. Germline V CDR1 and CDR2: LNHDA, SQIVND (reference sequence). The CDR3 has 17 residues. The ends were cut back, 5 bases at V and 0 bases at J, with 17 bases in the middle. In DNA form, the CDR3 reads TGTGCCAGTAGTTTTCGAGCGAGGTCTCTCTCTGGAAACACCATATATTTT. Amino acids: CASSFRARSLSGNTIYF.

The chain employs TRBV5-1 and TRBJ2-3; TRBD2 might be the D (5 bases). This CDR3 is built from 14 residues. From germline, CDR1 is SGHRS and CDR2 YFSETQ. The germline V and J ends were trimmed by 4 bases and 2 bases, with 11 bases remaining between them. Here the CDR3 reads CASSVRGNTDTQYF. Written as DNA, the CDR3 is TGCGCCAGCAGCGTCCGGGGAAACACAGATACGCAGTATTTT. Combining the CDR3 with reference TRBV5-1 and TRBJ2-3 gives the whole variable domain KAGVTQTPRYLIKTRGQQVTLSCSPISGHRSVSWYQQTPGQGLQFLFEYFSETQRNKGNFPGRFSGRQFSNSRSEMNVSTLELGDSALYLCASSVRGNTDTQYFGPGTRLTVL.

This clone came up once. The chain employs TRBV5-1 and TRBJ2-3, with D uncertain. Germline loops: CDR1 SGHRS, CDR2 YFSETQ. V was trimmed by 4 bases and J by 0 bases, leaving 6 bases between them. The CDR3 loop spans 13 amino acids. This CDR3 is CASSKSSTDTQYF. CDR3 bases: TGCGCCAGCAGCAAATCTAGCACAGATACGCAGTATTTT.

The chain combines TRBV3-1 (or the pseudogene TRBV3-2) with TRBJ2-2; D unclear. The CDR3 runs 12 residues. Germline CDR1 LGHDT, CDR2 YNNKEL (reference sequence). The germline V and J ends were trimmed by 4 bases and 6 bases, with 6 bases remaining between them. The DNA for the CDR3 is TGTGCCAGCAGCCTCCCCGCCGGGGAGCTGTTTTTT. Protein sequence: CASSLPAGELFF.

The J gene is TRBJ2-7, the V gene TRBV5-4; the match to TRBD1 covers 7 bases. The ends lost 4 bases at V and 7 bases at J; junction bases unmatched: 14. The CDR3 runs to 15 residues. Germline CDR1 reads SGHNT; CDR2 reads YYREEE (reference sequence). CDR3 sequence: CASSRRQGRSGEQYF. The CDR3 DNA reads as TGTGCCAGCAGCAGGCGACAGGGAAGGTCGGGGGAGCAGTACTTC.

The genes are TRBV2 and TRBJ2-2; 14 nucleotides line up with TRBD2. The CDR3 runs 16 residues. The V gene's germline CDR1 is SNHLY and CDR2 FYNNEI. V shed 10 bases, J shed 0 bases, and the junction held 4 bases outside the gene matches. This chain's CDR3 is CAIPGLAGANTGELFF. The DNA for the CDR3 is TGTGCCATCCCGGGACTAGCGGGAGCGAACACCGGGGAGCTGTTTTTT.

This chain's CDR3 is CASSVGLAESEQFF. The CDR3 DNA follows: TGTGCCAGCAGCGTAGGACTAGCGGAAAGTGAGCAGTTCTTC. V and J are TRBV9 and TRBJ2-1, with 9 positions matching TRBD2. CDR1 and CDR2 (germline): SGDLS, YYNGEE. V shed 0 bases and J 9 bases; nucleotides not matched to a gene: 4. This CDR3 region has 14 residues.

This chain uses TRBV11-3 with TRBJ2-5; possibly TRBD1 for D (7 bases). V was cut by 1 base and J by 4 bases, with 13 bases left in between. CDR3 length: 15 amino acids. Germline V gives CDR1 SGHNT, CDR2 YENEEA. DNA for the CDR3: TGTGCCAGCAGCTTAGCAGGGGGTAGCGGAGAGACCCAGTACTTC. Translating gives CASSLAGGSGETQYF. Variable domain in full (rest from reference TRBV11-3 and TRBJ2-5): EAGVVQSPRYKIIEKKQPVAFWCNPISGHNTLYWYLQNLGQGPELLIRYENEEAVDDSQLPKDRFSAERLKGVDSTLKIQPAELGDSAVYLCASSLAGGSGETQYFGPGTRLLVL.

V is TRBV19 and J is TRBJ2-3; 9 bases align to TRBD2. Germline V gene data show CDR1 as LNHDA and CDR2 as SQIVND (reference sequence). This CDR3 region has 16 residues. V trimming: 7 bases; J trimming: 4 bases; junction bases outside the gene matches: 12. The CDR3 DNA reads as TGTGCCAGTACCCTCCTGGCGGGGGGGCAGGCAGATACGCAGTATTTT. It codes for CASTLLAGGQADTQYF.

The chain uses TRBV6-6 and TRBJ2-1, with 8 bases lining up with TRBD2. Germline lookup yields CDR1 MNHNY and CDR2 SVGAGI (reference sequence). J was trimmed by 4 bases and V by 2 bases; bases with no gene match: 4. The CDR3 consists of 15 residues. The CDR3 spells CASSYVLAEYNEQFF. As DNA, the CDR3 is TGTGCCAGCAGTTACGTACTAGCGGAGTACAATGAGCAGTTCTTC.